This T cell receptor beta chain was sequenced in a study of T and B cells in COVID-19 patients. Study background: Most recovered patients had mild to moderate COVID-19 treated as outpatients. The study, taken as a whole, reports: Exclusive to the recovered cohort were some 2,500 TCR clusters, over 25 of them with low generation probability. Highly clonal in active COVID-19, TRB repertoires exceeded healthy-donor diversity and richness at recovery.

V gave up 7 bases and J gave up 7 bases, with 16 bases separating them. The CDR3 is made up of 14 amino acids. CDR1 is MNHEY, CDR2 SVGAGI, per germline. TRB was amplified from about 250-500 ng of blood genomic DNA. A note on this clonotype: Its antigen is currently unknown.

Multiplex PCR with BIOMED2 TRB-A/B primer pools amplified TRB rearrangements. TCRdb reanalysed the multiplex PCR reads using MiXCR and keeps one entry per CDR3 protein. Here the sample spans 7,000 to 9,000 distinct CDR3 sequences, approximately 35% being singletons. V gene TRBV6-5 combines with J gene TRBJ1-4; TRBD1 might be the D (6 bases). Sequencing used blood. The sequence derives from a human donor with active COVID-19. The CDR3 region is CASIPFGQPEKLFF. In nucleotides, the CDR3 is TGTGCCAGCATACCATTCGGACAGCCTGAAAAACTGTTTTTT.